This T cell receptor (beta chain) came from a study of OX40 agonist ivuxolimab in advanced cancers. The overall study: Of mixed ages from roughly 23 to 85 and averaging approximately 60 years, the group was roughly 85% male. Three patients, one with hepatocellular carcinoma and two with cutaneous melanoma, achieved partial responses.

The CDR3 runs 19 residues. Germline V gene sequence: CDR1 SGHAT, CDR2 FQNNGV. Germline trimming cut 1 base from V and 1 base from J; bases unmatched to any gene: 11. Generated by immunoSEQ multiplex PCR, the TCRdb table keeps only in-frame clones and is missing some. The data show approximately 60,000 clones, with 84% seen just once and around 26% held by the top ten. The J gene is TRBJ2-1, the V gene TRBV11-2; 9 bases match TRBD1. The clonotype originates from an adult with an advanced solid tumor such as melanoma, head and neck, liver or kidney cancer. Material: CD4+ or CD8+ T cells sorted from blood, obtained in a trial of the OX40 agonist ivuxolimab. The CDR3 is CASSLAGDRVLSSYNEQFF. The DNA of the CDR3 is TGTGCCAGCAGCTTAGCCGGGGACAGGGTTTTATCTTCCTACAATGAGCAGTTCTTC.